Below are 7 T cell receptor beta chains sequenced from a single sample in a study of CD8 T cells in ankylosing spondylitis. TCRdb used MiXCR to reprocess the 5' RACE reads, holding one entry per CDR3 protein. Of hundreds of thousands of distinct CDR3 sequences listed, less than 25% are singletons. The sample was blood, either unsorted or a sorted T cell fraction (not recorded which). The receptors stem from a female donor with ankylosing spondylitis or in good health (not recorded which).

This clonotype was counted a few times. This chain links TRBV7-6 with TRBJ1-2; D perhaps matches TRBD1 (6 bases). CDR1 and CDR2 (germline): SGHVS, FNYEAQ. This CDR3 is 16 amino acids long. The V gene lost 5 bases and the J gene lost 5 bases, with 21 bases spanning the gap. In DNA, the CDR3 is TGTGCCAGCAGCCCCCTGAGGGGGAATTTCCTTTATGGCTACACCTTC. Translating it yields CASSPLRGNFLYGYTF.

This clonotype was seen a handful of times. J is TRBJ2-3 and V is TRBV27; TRBD1 aligns across 7 bases. CDR1 and CDR2 from the germline V gene are MNHEY and SMNVEV (reference sequence). V was pared by 6 bases and J by 1 base, with 4 bases of the junction left unmatched. The length of the CDR3 is 14 residues. This CDR3 reads CASSTGTGTDTQYF. DNA of the CDR3: TGTGCCAGCAGCACCGGGACAGGCACAGATACGCAGTATTTT.

In this sample, this clonotype turned up once. A much larger clone differs from this one at a single base, so this may be a read error. The V gene is TRBV29-1, the J gene TRBJ1-1; D remains unclear. CDR1 and CDR2 (germline): SQVTM, ANQGSEA. There are 12 residues in the CDR3. The CDR3 DNA reads as TGCAGCATTGATCCGGAAAACACTGAAGCTTTCTTT. The encoded protein is CSIDPENTEAFF.

V is TRBV4-2 and J is TRBJ2-6, with D possibly being TRBD2 (6 bases). Trimming stripped 0 bases from V and 0 bases from J, with 9 bases between. Per germline, CDR1 LGHNA and CDR2 YNFKEQ. This CDR3 contains 17 residues. This CDR3 is CASSQDLEGSGANVLTF. DNA for the CDR3: TGTGCCAGCAGCCAAGATCTGGAGGGCTCTGGGGCCAACGTCCTGACTTTC.

This clonotype has just a few counts. The chain uses TRBV20-1 and TRBJ1-4, with D unresolved. This CDR3 has 13 amino acids. Germline V gene lookup returns CDR1 DFQATT and CDR2 SNEGSKA (reference sequence). V gave up 8 bases and J gave up 3 bases, with 13 bases separating them. The DNA of the CDR3 is TGCAGTCCTTCGGACGGATCTAATGAAAAACTGTTTTTT. It codes for CSPSDGSNEKLFF.

The chain is built from TRBV5-5 and TRBJ2-6; D is unresolved. This CDR3 region has 16 residues. Trimming shortened V by 6 bases and J by 4 bases, and 17 bases separated the two germline ends. From germline, CDR1 is SGHKS and CDR2 YYEKEE (reference sequence). CDR3 sequence reads: CASTPEVGWGANVLTF. The DNA for the CDR3 is TGTGCCAGCACCCCCGAGGTGGGTTGGGGGGCCAACGTCCTGACTTTC.

This clonotype was counted only a few times. This chain uses TRBV5-4 with TRBJ2-3; D is undetermined. The CDR3 has 13 amino acids. CDR1 is SGHNT and CDR2 is YYREEE in the germline V gene (reference sequence). V was shortened by 3 bases and J by 2 bases, with 7 bases between the two germline ends. In nucleotides, the CDR3 is TGTGCCAGCAGCTCGGGTCCCACAGATACGCAGTATTTT. As protein: CASSSGPTDTQYF.